The present T cell receptor (beta chain) was sequenced within a study of cytomegalovirus exposure and HLA in healthy donors listed by TCRdb under 2017. Turning to the overall study: An earlier analysis of roughly 630 of the donors reported 250 to 300 Gb of sequence data and about 100 million unique TCR beta sequences from about 179 million T cells. An early release covering 550 to 650 HLA-typed donors comprised about 290 gigabases of sequencing data and around 86 million unique TCR sequences. Using immunosequencing, the study profiled T cell repertoires from about 620 subjects and related those repertoires to cytomegalovirus serostatus. Rather than using new phenotypic data, the later analysis identified candidate immune exposures from TCR beta sequences and from how often those sequences occurred across donors. Alongside the repertoire data, information on donor age, sex, ethnicity and CMV serostatus was compiled. In addition to the first cohort of 666 subjects, a separate validation cohort of 120 different subjects was used. The number of donors typed differed by locus, with roughly 629-640 for A, B, C, DRB1 and DQB1, roughly 520 for DQA1, 600 to 610 for DPA1, and some 450 for DPB1. Every repertoire in the discovery cohort had been generated on one and the same sequencing platform. Because of strong linkage in the cohort, four or five DR-DQ haplotypes were treated as single units for association and clustering. In an earlier analysis of several hundred of the donors, high-throughput TCR beta sequencing was used to judge whether each TCR beta V gene segment behaved as functional or pseudogenic. In a later genetic analysis, genome-wide SNP genotypes for about three fifths of the 666 donors were used, and that subset was treated as a discovery cohort. The genetic ancestry cluster associated with self-reported Caucasian donors included roughly four fifths of the roughly 400 genotyped donors. Class I and class II HLA loci were covered by the typing at four-digit resolution. To predict cytomegalovirus infection status, the study brought together high-throughput TCR immunosequencing, statistical association of individual TCRs with disease status, and machine learning. Among around 400 genotyped donors of the cohort, an average of roughly 230,000 unique TCR beta nucleotide sequences was sequenced per donor, of which about 18% were non-productive. The study aimed to test whether signatures of past pathogen exposure could be identified by cataloging public T cell receptors. In a later analysis, previously published TCR beta repertoires from 666 donors were re-analyzed and high-resolution HLA genotyping was added so that TCR occurrence patterns could be studied.

Including the terminal cysteine and phenylalanine, the CDR3 comprises 15 residues. Here the CDR3 DNA is all that survives: 45 bases in frame from base 1. CDR1 and CDR2, per the germline V gene, are SGHTA and FQGTGA. V is reduced by 2 bases and J by 0 bases, leaving a spacing of 11 bases between them. About this clone itself: Its antigen is unknown. Base-call qualities are not available, and no considerably larger clone is one nucleotide away.

General findings and caveats noted by the study authors: A further reported finding was that TCR beta sequences accurately predicted the HLA-A and HLA-B alleles for most subjects in the first cohort. Because counts were too low, seventeen rarely observed V segments, including chromosome 9 orphons, were left out of the earlier analysis of a few hundred of the donors. Only TCR beta chains were sequenced in this cohort, and the absence of alpha or paired-chain data limited detectable features. According to a later genetic analysis, donors in an Asian-associated ancestry cluster had fewer N-insertions in productive TCRs than the approximately 700-donor mean. The sequencing pipeline was judged likely to have produced a cluster of highly shared sequence variants as a technical artifact. The authors suggested that the approach could potentially be generalized to other disease states and immunological phenotypes. In an earlier analysis of over 550 of the donors, most TCR beta V segments were observed in productive rearrangements about 90% or about 30% of the time, broadly matching IMGT annotations. According to a later analysis, parvovirus B19, influenza, CMV and Epstein-Barr virus appeared linked to several top co-occurrence clusters. Roughly uniform sequencing depth across donors was assumed in presence/absence analyses, although this assumption may not hold. When HLA alleles, especially DR and DQ, strongly co-occurred, TCR associations were difficult to assign to individual alleles. Correlated functional status among segregating V segments might be attributable to linkage disequilibrium, but an unknown experimental factor could not be ruled out. Most TCR sequences were observed very rarely across donors, whereas some public TCRs were present in many individuals. Some IMGT-functional V segments, including TRBV6-2 and TRBV6-3, could not be told apart with the 87-base-pair reads, so those segments were excluded. According to a later analysis, TCR association rates differed among HLA loci, with DRB1 alleles showing the most associated TCRs and HLA-C alleles showing the fewest. Most CMV-associated TCR beta chains appeared to be HLA-restricted in a later analysis, and the HLA associations seemed to be driven largely by CMV exposure. The classifier was reported to diagnose cytomegalovirus status with high specificity and sensitivity in both the original cohort and the validation cohort. In the study, approximately 160 TCR beta chains were listed as associated with cytomegalovirus. HLA typing was unavailable for some donors at each locus, so association tests used only the typed subset. The only immune exposure information available for the cohort was CMV serostatus. Specific HLA alleles were associated with more than 15,000 TCR beta sequences at a false discovery rate of 0.05 in a later analysis. In a later genetic analysis, a missense DCLRE1C variant was associated with V-gene and J-gene trimming of TCR beta chains, and the association was replicated in an independent cohort. In vitro tests confirmed that three of the cytomegalovirus-associated TCR beta chains recognize cytomegalovirus antigens. A later analysis found that HLA-associated TCR beta chains were more clonally expanded and had lower generation probabilities than equally common non-associated chains.

The cohort was made up of approximately 700 healthy bone marrow donors. At the time of sampling, all cohort members were nominally healthy, though unrecorded immune exposures were likely present. The donor tested CMV seronegative, placing the donor among the roughly 400 seronegative members of the cohort. A peripheral blood sample was collected from each donor, and TCR beta sequencing was performed on peripheral blood mononuclear cells. The Qiagen DNeasy Blood Extraction Kit was used to extract genomic DNA from the blood cell samples. Library construction relied on the immunoSEQ multiplex PCR assay. For the multiplex PCR, a mixture combining 60 forward primers for TCR Vbeta segments and 13 reverse primers for TCR Jbeta segments was used. The CDR3 region of rearranged TCR beta genes was amplified from genomic DNA by a multiplex PCR assay. The Illumina HiSeq System was used to sequence the amplified TCR beta libraries as 87-base-pair reads. For the original study's pipeline: A later analysis counted approximately 74 million unique TCR beta chains across the 666 repertoires, and around 9.9 million of these chains were shared by at least two donors. A nearest-neighbor algorithm error-corrected the raw reads and collapsed the reads into unique sequences, merging closely related sequences to remove PCR and sequencing errors. V, D and J gene segments were assigned by aligning CDR3 sequences to IMGT reference sequences. For a sequence to be retained, a match of at least six nucleotides was required to both a V gene segment and a J gene segment. A rearrangement counted as productive if the CDR3 had no stop codons and remained in frame with V and J, and every other rearrangement counted as non-productive. Following IMGT convention, CDR3 was defined as the stretch from the second conserved V-encoded cysteine to the conserved J-encoded phenylalanine. Sequences without an unambiguous match to a single V gene segment were excluded from the earlier analysis of over 500 of the donors. An earlier analysis of some 610 of the donors called V segments functional above 56.7% productive rearrangements and segregating when the between-donor standard deviation exceeded 5%. A statistical classification framework was developed to diagnose cytomegalovirus status using the catalog of TCR beta chain sequences. A later analysis assigned V and J genes by comparing TCR nucleotide sequences with IMGT/GENE-DB human TR gene sequences. Using the TCRdist pipeline, a later analysis assigned CDR3 sequences along with most-parsimonious VDJ recombination scenarios. In a later analysis, every TCR beta chain was defined by the combination of its CDR3 amino acid sequence and its V-gene family, and reads without a unique V-gene family were dropped. To address suspected cross-contamination and a sequencing artifact, a later analysis removed several hundred highly shared, low-generation-probability nucleotide sequences. For each public chain, a later analysis derived a clonal expansion index from normalized ranks of inferred template counts within each repertoire. Generation probabilities in a later analysis came from a VDJ recombination model fitted to out-of-frame rearrangements, and those results were checked against IGoR. In a later analysis, TCR-TCR, TCR-HLA and TCR-CMV co-occurrence was scored with hypergeometric tests, and a repertoire-size bias correction was applied to TCR pairs. False discovery rates were estimated in a later analysis by permuting HLA or CMV assignments 20 times. A later analysis grouped co-occurring TCRs with DBSCAN, adding TCRdist sequence similarity when clustering within HLA-allele-positive subsets. Repertoires with fewer than 30,000 or more than 120,000 public chains, plus five repertoires with anomalous nucleotide sharing, were excluded from co-occurrence clustering. The table was pulled from immuneACCESS by TCRdb, which kept in-frame rearrangements only. Such tables lose some clones; where checked, under half of the loss comes from unresolved V genes, and the rest has no known cause. V, J and clone size are those of that table, while D and trimming were read from the DNA. The sample contains under 130,000 clones, 65% to 80% of them found a single time. The ten top clones hold approximately 5.6% of the sample.

Recombination joined TRBV7-3 with TRBJ2-7; the D region possibly corresponds to TRBD2 (5 bases align). The clonotype originates from a male donor in good health and CMV-seronegative. What was sequenced was PBMCs. The CDR3 region has the sequence CASSLFPGSSYEQYF. The sequence in DNA is TGTGCCAGCAGCTTATTTCCTGGGAGCTCCTACGAGCAGTACTTC.